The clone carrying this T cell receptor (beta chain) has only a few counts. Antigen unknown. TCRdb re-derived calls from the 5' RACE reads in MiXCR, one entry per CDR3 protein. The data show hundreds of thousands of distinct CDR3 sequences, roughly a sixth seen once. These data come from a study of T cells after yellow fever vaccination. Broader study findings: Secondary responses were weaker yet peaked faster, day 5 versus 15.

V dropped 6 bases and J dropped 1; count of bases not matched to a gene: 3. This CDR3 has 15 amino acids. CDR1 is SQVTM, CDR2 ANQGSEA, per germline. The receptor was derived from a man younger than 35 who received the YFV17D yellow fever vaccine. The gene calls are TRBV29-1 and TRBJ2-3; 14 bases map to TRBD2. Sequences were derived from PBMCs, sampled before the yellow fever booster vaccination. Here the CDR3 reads CSVGGLAGGTDTQYF. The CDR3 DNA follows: TGCAGCGTCGGGGGACTAGCGGGGGGCACAGATACGCAGTATTTT.